The present T cell receptor beta chain was sequenced within a study of blood T cell repertoires in COVID-19. Study context: Samples representing acute and convalescent COVID-19 were sourced from the United States, Italy and Spain. From T cells, B-cell-depleted T cells, or PBMCs came the material, which was cDNA or gDNA.

Original processing methods: Estimation of nucleated cell counts relied on the amplification of reference gene primers. The assay was immunoSEQ multiplex PCR, and TCRdb's table has in-frame clones only and misses some. The V and J calls and the clone size are those of that table, but D and trimming were determined from the DNA. The sample includes around 370,000 clones, roughly 89% seen only once; the top ten take 6.5%. V lost 4 bases and J 5 bases, leaving 17 bases between the germline ends. The CDR3 loop spans 15 amino acids. Germline V gene lookup returns CDR1 SNHLY and CDR2 FYNNEI. The sample taken for sequencing was peripheral blood. The sequence came from a man between 18 and 29 years old with active or convalescent COVID-19. The chain couples TRBV2 to TRBJ1-1; no firm D call. CDR3 protein: CASSGTYGLRTEAFF. CDR3 nucleotide sequence: TGTGCCAGCAGTGGTACATACGGTTTGCGGACTGAAGCTTTCTTT.